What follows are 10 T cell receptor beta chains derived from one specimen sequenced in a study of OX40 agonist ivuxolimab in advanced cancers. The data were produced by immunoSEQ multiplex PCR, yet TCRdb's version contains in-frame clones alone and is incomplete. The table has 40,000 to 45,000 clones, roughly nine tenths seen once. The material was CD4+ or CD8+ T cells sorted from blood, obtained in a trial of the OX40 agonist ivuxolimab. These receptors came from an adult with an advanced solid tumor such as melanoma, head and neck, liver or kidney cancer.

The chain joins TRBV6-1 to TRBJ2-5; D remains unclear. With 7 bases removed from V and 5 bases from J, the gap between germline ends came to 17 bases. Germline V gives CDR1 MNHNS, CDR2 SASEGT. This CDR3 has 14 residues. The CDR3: CASMSWLPDETQYF. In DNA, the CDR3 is TGTGCCAGCATGTCATGGCTACCAGATGAGACCCAGTACTTC.

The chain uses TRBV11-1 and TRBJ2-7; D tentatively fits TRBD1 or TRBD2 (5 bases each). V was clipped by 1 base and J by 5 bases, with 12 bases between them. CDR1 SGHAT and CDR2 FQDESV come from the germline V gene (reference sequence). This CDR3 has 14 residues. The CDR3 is CASSLVGVSDEQYF. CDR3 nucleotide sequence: TGTGCCAGCAGCTTAGTGGGGGTGAGTGACGAGCAGTACTTC.

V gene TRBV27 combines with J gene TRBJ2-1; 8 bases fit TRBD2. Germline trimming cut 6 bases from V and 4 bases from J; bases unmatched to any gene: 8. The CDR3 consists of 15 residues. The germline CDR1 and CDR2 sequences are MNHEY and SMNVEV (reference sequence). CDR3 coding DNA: TGTGCCAGCAGATTCTCTAGCGGGCGTTACAATGAGCAGTTCTTC. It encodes CASRFSSGRYNEQFF.

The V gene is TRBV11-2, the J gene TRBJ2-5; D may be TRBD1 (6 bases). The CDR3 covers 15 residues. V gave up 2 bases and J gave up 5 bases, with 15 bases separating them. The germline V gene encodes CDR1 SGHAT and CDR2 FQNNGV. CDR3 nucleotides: TGTGCCAGCAGCTTAAGGGGTGGGGGCATGGAGACCCAGTACTTC. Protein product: CASSLRGGGMETQYF.

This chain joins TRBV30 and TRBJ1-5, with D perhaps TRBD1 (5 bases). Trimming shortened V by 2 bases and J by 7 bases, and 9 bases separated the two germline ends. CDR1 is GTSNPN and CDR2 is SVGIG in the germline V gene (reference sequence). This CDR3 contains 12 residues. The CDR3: CAWSPQGQPQHF. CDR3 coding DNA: TGTGCCTGGAGTCCCCAGGGCCAGCCCCAGCATTTT.

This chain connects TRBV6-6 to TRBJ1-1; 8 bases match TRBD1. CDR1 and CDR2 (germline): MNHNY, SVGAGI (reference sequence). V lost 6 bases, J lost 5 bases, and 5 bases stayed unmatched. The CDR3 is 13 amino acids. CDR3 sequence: CASRPQGGTEAFF. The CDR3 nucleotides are TGTGCCAGCAGACCACAGGGGGGGACTGAAGCTTTCTTT.

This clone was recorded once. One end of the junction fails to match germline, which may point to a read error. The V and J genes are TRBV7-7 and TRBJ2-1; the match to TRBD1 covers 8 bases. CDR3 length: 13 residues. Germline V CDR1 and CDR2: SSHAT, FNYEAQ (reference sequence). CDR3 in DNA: TGTGCTAGCAGCTTGGACAGGGACAATGAGCAGTTCTTC. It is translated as CASSLDRDNEQFF.

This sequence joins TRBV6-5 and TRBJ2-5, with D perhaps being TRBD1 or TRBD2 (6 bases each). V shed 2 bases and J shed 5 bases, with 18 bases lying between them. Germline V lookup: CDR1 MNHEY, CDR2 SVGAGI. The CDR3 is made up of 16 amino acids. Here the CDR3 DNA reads TGTGCCAGCAGTTACCCGACCGGGGGCTCCACGGAGACCCAGTACTTC. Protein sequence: CASSYPTGGSTETQYF.

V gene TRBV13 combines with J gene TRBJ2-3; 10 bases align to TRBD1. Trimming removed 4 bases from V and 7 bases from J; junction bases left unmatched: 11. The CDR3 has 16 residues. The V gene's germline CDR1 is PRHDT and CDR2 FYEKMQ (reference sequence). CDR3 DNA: TGTGCCAGCAGCTCTCGGGGGACAGGGGACGGGAATACGCAGTATTTT. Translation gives CASSSRGTGDGNTQYF.

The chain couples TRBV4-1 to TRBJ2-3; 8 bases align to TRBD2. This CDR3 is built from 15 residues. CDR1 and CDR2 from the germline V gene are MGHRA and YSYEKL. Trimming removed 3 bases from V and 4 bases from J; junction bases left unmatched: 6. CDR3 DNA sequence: TGCGCCAGCAGCCATCCGGGACTAGGGGCAGATACGCAGTATTTT. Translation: CASSHPGLGADTQYF.